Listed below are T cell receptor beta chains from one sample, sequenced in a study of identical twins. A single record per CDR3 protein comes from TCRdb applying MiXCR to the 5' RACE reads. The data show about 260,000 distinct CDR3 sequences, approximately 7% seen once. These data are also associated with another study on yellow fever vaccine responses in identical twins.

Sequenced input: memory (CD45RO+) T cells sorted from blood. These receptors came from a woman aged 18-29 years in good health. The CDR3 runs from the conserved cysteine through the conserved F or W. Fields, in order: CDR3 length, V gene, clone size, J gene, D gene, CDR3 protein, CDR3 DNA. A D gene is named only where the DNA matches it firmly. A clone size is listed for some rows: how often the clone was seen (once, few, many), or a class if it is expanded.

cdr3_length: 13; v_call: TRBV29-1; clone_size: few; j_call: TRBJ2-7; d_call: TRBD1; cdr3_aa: CSVPDRGGYEQYF; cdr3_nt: TGCAGCGTCCCGGACAGGGGAGGCTACGAGCAGTACTTC
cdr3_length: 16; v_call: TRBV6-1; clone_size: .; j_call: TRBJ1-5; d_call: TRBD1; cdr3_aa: CASRKGAAAGNQPQHF; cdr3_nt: TGTGCCAGCAGAAAGGGGGCTGCAGCTGGCAATCAGCCCCAGCATTTT
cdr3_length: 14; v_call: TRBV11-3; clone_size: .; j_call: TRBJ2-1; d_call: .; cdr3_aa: CASSLTGSTDEQFF; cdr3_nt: TGTGCCAGCAGCCTAACGGGTAGTACGGATGAGCAGTTCTTC
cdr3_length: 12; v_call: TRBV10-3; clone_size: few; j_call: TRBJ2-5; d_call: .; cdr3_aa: CAISDITETQYF; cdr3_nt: TGTGCCATCAGTGATATTACGGAGACCCAGTACTTC
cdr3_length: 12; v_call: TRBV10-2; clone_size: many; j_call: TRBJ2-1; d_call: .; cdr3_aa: CASSILSNEQFF; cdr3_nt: TGCGCCAGCAGTATACTCAGCAATGAGCAGTTCTTC
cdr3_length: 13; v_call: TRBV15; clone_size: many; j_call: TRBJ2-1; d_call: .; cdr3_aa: CATSRDYVDEQFF; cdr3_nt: TGTGCCACCAGCAGAGATTATGTGGATGAGCAGTTCTTC
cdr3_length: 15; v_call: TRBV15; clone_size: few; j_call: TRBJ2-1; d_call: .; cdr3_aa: CATSRAGDTHNEQFF; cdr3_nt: TGTGCCACCAGCAGAGCGGGGGACACCCACAATGAGCAGTTCTTC
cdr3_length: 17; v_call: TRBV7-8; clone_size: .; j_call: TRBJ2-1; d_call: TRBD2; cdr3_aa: CASSAGLATRSYNEQFF; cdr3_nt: TGTGCCAGCAGCGCGGGACTAGCGACCCGCTCCTACAATGAGCAGTTCTTC
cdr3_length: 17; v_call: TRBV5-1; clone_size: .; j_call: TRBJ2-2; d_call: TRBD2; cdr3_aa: CASSVGLAGGNTGELFF; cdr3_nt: TGCGCCAGCAGCGTGGGACTAGCGGGGGGTAACACCGGGGAGCTGTTTTTT
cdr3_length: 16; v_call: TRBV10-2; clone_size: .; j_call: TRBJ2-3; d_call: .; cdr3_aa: CASSEVGLLGPDTQYF; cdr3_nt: TGCGCCAGCAGTGAGGTCGGCCTCCTGGGGCCAGATACGCAGTATTTT
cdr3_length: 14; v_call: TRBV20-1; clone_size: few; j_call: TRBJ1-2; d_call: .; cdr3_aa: CSARKEGITHGYTF; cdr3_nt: TGCAGTGCTAGAAAAGAAGGCATTACGCATGGCTACACCTTC
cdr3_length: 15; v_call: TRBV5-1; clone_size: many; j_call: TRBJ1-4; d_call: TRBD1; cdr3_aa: CASSHGDSFNEKLFF; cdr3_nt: TGCGCCAGCAGCCATGGGGACAGCTTTAATGAAAAACTGTTTTTT
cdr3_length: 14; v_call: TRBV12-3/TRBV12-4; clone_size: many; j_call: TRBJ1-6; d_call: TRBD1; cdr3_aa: CASSRQGNDSPLHF; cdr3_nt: TGTGCCAGCAGTAGACAGGGGAACGATTCACCCCTCCACTTT
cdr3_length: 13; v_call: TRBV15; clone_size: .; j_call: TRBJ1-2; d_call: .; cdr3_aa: CATSRDVIYGYTF; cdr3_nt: TGTGCCACCAGCAGAGATGTCATCTATGGCTACACCTTC
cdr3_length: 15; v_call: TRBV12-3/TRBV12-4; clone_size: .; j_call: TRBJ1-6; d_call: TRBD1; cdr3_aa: CASSPTGGKNSPLHF; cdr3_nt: TGTGCCAGCAGTCCCACAGGGGGCAAGAATTCACCCCTCCACTTT
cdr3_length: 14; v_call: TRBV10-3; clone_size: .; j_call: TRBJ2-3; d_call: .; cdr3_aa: CAISDSSSTDTQYF; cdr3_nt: TGTGCCATCAGTGACTCTTCTAGCACAGATACGCAGTATTTT
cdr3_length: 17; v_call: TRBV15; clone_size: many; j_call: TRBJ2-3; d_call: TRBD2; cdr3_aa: CATSRDFSGLVGDTQYF; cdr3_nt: TGTGCCACCAGCAGAGATTTTAGCGGGTTGGTGGGAGATACGCAGTATTTT
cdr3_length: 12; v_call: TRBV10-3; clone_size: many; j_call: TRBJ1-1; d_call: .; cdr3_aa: CAISEDSPKLSF; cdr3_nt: TGTGCCATCAGTGAGGACAGCCCTAAGCTTTCCTTT
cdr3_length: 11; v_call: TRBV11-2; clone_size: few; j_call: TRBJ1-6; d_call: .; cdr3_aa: CASSLEPRVLF; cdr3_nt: TGTGCCAGCAGCTTAGAACCCAGGGTTCTCTTT
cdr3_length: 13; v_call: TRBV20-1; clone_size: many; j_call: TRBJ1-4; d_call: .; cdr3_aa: CSASPATNEKLFF; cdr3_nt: TGCAGTGCTAGTCCTGCAACTAATGAAAAACTGTTTTTT
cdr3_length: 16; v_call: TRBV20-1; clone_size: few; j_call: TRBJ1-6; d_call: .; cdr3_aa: CSAAPISSSYNSPLHF; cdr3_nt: TGCAGTGCTGCTCCCATCTCTAGCTCCTATAATTCACCCCTCCACTTT
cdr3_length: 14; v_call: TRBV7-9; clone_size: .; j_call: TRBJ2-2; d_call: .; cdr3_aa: CASSLAEATGELFF; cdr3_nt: TGTGCCAGCAGCTTAGCGGAAGCAACCGGGGAGCTGTTTTTT